The 27 T cell receptor beta chains below were found in one sample sequenced in a study of blood T cell repertoires in COVID-19. Repertoires were generated with immunoSEQ multiplex PCR, while TCRdb's copy carries only in-frame clones and drops some. The sample lists 300,000 to 450,000 clones, about 88% occurring once. Sequenced material: PBMCs or T cells enriched from blood (not recorded which). These receptors all come from a woman in her thirties who had been exposed to COVID-19.

This chain links TRBV3-1 (or the pseudogene TRBV3-2) with TRBJ2-1; 8 nucleotides align to TRBD2. Germline V gives CDR1 LGHDT, CDR2 YNNKEL (reference sequence). This CDR3 contains 18 residues. J was trimmed by 7 bases and V by 0 bases; bases with no gene match: 14. CDR3 region: CASSQDGSRTGGLNEQFF. The CDR3 bases are TGTGCCAGCAGCCAAGATGGATCCCGGACGGGGGGGCTAAATGAGCAGTTCTTC.

This chain links TRBV7-9 with TRBJ1-2, with D possibly TRBD1 on 6 matching bases. V dropped 5 bases and J dropped 7 bases, with 17 bases sitting between them. There are 14 residues in the CDR3. Germline-derived CDR1 and CDR2 are SEHNR and FQNEAQ (reference sequence). CDR3: CASSRGDRLGGYTF. CDR3 nucleotides: TGTGCCAGCAGCCGCGGCGACAGGCTGGGTGGCTACACCTTC.

The chain is built from TRBV6-5 and TRBJ1-2; D gene ambiguous. V was clipped by 0 bases and J by 6 bases, with 11 bases between them. CDR1 and CDR2 (germline): MNHEY, SVGAGI. The CDR3 length is 14 residues. CDR3 coding DNA: TGTGCCAGCAGTTACTCGATCACAGTCAATGGCTACACCTTC. Protein: CASSYSITVNGYTF.

The chain joins TRBV18 to TRBJ1-1, with D maybe TRBD1 (5 bases). The CDR3 length is 13 residues. Germline V CDR1 and CDR2: KGHSH, LQKENI. The V end lost 2 bases, the J end lost 8 bases, and 12 bases lay between the germline ends. This chain's CDR3 is CASSPGQGLEAFF. The DNA of the CDR3 is TGTGCCAGCTCACCAGGGCAGGGCCTGGAAGCTTTCTTT. Full variable domain (outside the CDR3, taken from reference TRBV18 and TRBJ1-1): NAGVMQNPRHLVRRRGQEARLRCSPMKGHSHVYWYRQLPEEGLKFMVYLQKENIIDESGMPKERFSAEFPKEGPSILRIQQVVRGDSAAYFCASSPGQGLEAFFGQGTRLTVV.

The CDR3 region is CATTGGGNQPQHF. The CDR3 nucleotides read TGTGCCACGACGGGGGGGGGCAATCAGCCCCAGCATTTT. This chain connects TRBV6-5 to TRBJ1-5; perhaps TRBD1 as D (5 bases). CDR3 length equals 13 residues. V was trimmed by 10 bases and J by 2 bases, leaving 12 bases between them. Looked up from germline, CDR1 is MNHEY and CDR2 is SVGAGI.

V and J are TRBV21-1 and TRBJ2-1; no DNA check was done on the table's D call, TRBD2. TRBV21-1 is given as a pseudogene. The CDR3 runs to 20 residues. In DNA form, the CDR3 reads TGTGCCAGCAGCAACTTTGGGACTAGCGGGAGCGCCCCCTCCTACAATGAGCAGTTCTTC. Translating it yields CASSNFGTSGSAPSYNEQFF.

J is TRBJ2-7 and V is TRBV6-5; D perhaps matches TRBD1 (6 bases). From germline, CDR1 is MNHEY and CDR2 SVGAGI. The V end was cut by 6 bases, the J end by 5 bases, with 14 bases between. There are 13 residues in the CDR3. The CDR3 DNA is TGTGCCAGCAGCAAAACAGGGACCAACGAGCAGTACTTC. It yields the protein CASSKTGTNEQYF.

The rearrangement uses TRBV3-1 (or the pseudogene TRBV3-2) and TRBJ1-1; D gene ambiguous. V was cut by 1 base and J by 3 bases, with 12 bases left in between. CDR3 length: 15 residues. Germline loops: CDR1 LGHDT, CDR2 YNNKEL (reference sequence). The CDR3 loop reads CASSQGGRSDTEAFF. In DNA, the CDR3 is TGTGCCAGCAGCCAAGGAGGGAGATCCGACACTGAAGCTTTCTTT.

The V gene is TRBV28, the J gene TRBJ2-4; 9 bases line up with TRBD1. V lost 6 bases, J lost 1 base, and 13 bases stayed unmatched. The CDR3 has 18 residues. Germline values: CDR1 MDHEN, CDR2 SYDVKM. CDR3 in amino acids: CASRPSGVGQGAKNIQYF. The CDR3 DNA reads as TGTGCCAGCAGACCAAGCGGGGTCGGACAGGGGGCCAAAAACATTCAGTACTTC.

This chain connects TRBV6-2 or TRBV6-3 to TRBJ2-3; D remains ambiguous. V was clipped by 0 bases and J by 4 bases, with 11 bases between them. The CDR3 sequence is 15 residues long. Per germline, CDR1 MNHEY and CDR2 SVGEGT. CDR3: CASSYSSREADTQYF. CDR3 sequence (DNA): TGTGCCAGCAGTTACTCGAGTAGAGAAGCAGATACGCAGTATTTT.

This rearrangement joins TRBV15 to TRBJ2-1, with TRBD2 matching over 7 bases. This CDR3 spans 15 amino acids. Germline V gene lookup returns CDR1 LNHNV and CDR2 YYDKDF (reference sequence). V shed 3 bases and J 0 bases; nucleotides not matched to a gene: 2. The CDR3 region is CATSRGGSSYNEQFF. The CDR3 DNA sequence: TGTGCCACCAGCAGGGGAGGGAGCTCCTACAATGAGCAGTTCTTC.

The chain links TRBV27 to TRBJ1-1, with D perhaps TRBD1 (6 bases). Looked up from germline, CDR1 is MNHEY and CDR2 is SMNVEV (reference sequence). V lost 6 bases and J lost 0, with 14 bases in between. The CDR3 extends over 15 amino acids. CDR3 DNA: TGTGCCAGCAGCCCCCTACAGGGCATGAACACTGAAGCTTTCTTT. Translation: CASSPLQGMNTEAFF.

V is TRBV18 and J is TRBJ2-3; 10 bases match TRBD2. There are 16 residues in the CDR3. Trimming took 0 bases from V and 3 from J; bases not matched to a gene: 3. Germline V CDR1 and CDR2: KGHSH, LQKENI. CDR3 DNA: TGTGCCAGCTCACCACCCAGCGGGAGGGTTACAGATACGCAGTATTTT. This gives the protein CASSPPSGRVTDTQYF.

The chain carries TRBV9 and TRBJ2-3; the D gene is possibly TRBD1 (5 bases). This CDR3 has 16 residues. Germline V lookup: CDR1 SGDLS, CDR2 YYNGEE. Deletions cut 0 bases from V and 1 base from J, with 12 bases between. The CDR3 DNA is TGTGCCAGCAGCGTAGGACAGCAACGAGGCACAGATACGCAGTATTTT. Amino acids: CASSVGQQRGTDTQYF. Together with reference TRBV9 and TRBJ2-3, the CDR3 gives the full variable domain: DSGVTQTPKHLITATGQRVTLRCSPRSGDLSVYWYQQSLDQGLQFLIQYYNGEERAKGNILERFSAQQFPDLHSELNLSSLELGDSALYFCASSVGQQRGTDTQYFGPGTRLTVL.

This clone was counted only a few times. The rearrangement links TRBV28 to TRBJ2-7; 11 bases map to TRBD2. CDR3 length equals 15 residues. Trimming took 6 bases from V and 4 from J; bases not matched to a gene: 8. The germline CDR1 and CDR2 sequences are MDHEN and SYDVKM. CDR3 in amino acids: CASRPTSGRGYEQYF. As DNA, the CDR3 is TGTGCCAGCAGACCAACTAGCGGGAGAGGATACGAGCAGTACTTC.

The chain employs TRBV7-9 and TRBJ2-7; D not resolved. V was cut by 5 bases and J by 5 bases, with 16 bases left in between. Germline CDR1 SEHNR, CDR2 FQNEAQ (reference sequence). This CDR3 is built from 14 residues. The CDR3 here is CASSLREPFDEQYF. CDR3 nucleotide sequence: TGTGCCAGCAGCCTCCGTGAGCCCTTCGACGAGCAGTACTTC.

Concerning this clone itself: Compared with germline, one end of the junction differs, possibly owing to a read error. The chain links TRBV9 to TRBJ2-7; 7 nucleotides match TRBD1. The CDR3 has 16 residues. From germline, CDR1 is SGDLS and CDR2 YYNGEE. The CDR3 reads CASSPPLQGKGYEQYF. CDR3 nucleotides: TGTGCTAGCAGCCCCCCCCTACAGGGGAAGGGCTACGAGCAGTACTTC.

The V call is TRBV18, the J call TRBJ2-5; D gene ambiguous. V dropped 3 bases and J dropped 2 bases, with 13 bases sitting between them. The length of the CDR3 is 15 residues. Germline V gives CDR1 KGHSH, CDR2 LQKENI. The CDR3 region has the DNA TGTGCCAGCTCACCGGGTGGCGGCTATCAAGAGACCCAGTACTTC. Its translation is CASSPGGGYQETQYF.

The chain is built from TRBV4-2 and TRBJ1-1; D is unclear. This CDR3 spans 15 amino acids. Trimming removed 0 bases at V and 4 bases at J, with 12 bases between. Germline CDR1 is LGHNA and CDR2 is YNFKEQ. CDR3 bases: TGTGCCAGCAGCCAAGATTTGGGAGGTGGCACTGAAGCTTTCTTT. This codes for CASSQDLGGGTEAFF.

The rearrangement uses TRBV24-1 and TRBJ2-7, with a possible D match to TRBD1 (6 bases). The CDR3 consists of 13 residues. CDR1 KGHDR and CDR2 SFDVKD come from the germline V gene. V was clipped by 9 bases and J by 1 base, with 12 bases between them. CDR3 nucleotides: TGTGCCACCGCTTCAGGGGATTCCTACGAGCAGTACTTC. This translates into CATASGDSYEQYF.

The rearrangement joins TRBV5-1 to TRBJ2-7, with TRBD1 as a possible D gene (6 bases). The V end was cut by 4 bases, the J end by 3 bases, with 14 bases between. The germline gives CDR1 SGHRS, CDR2 YFSETQ. The CDR3 has 14 amino acids. The DNA for the CDR3 is TGCGCCAGCAGCCCTTTAGGGGGTAACTACGAGCAGTACTTC. It specifies CASSPLGGNYEQYF.

The rearrangement joins TRBV11-2 to TRBJ1-1, with D uncertain. This CDR3 contains 14 residues. V lost 3 bases and J 3 bases, leaving 11 bases between the germline ends. CDR1 SGHAT and CDR2 FQNNGV come from the germline V gene. DNA of the CDR3: TGTGCCAGCAGCTTTACTAGAGAGGACACTGAAGCTTTCTTT. Its translation: CASSFTREDTEAFF.

This clone was observed a few times. In DNA, the CDR3 is TGTGCCATCAGGGCGGATAGGGCAGGGGACGAGCAGTACTTC. It yields the protein CAIRADRAGDEQYF. The chain links TRBV10-3 to TRBJ2-7; D is possibly TRBD1 (6 bases). Germline V gene lookup returns CDR1 ENHRY and CDR2 SYGVKD. The CDR3 has 14 amino acids. Trimming shortened V by 6 bases and J by 5 bases, and 17 bases separated the two germline ends.

The chain is built from TRBV5-1 and TRBJ1-1, with TRBD1 matching over 8 bases. This CDR3 contains 15 residues. Germline V gene sequence: CDR1 SGHRS, CDR2 YFSETQ. J lost 0 bases, V lost 3 bases, and 4 bases had no gene match. CDR3 bases: TGCGCCAGCAGCTCCGACAGGGGCATGAACACTGAAGCTTTCTTT. Its translation: CASSSDRGMNTEAFF.

The V and J genes are TRBV15 and TRBJ2-6; 11 bases fit TRBD1. Looked up from germline, CDR1 is LNHNV and CDR2 is YYDKDF (reference sequence). The CDR3 runs to 17 residues. V shed 3 bases and J 0 bases; nucleotides not matched to a gene: 1. CDR3 nucleotide sequence: TGTGCCACCAGCAGCGGGACAGGGGGCTCTGGGGCCAACGTCCTGACTTTC. Its protein is CATSSGTGGSGANVLTF.

The V gene is TRBV19, the J gene TRBJ1-2, with a possible D match to TRBD1 (5 bases). The CDR3 is 15 amino acids. The germline V gene encodes CDR1 LNHDA and CDR2 SQIVND (reference sequence). The V gene lost 1 base and the J gene lost 5 bases, with 14 bases spanning the gap. The CDR3 coding sequence is TGTGCCAGTAGTATAGGGGGCACGCTACATTATGGCTACACCTTC. This translates into CASSIGGTLHYGYTF.

This clone was detected once. The chain carries TRBV2 and TRBJ2-1, with 10 bases aligning to TRBD2. Looked up from germline, CDR1 is SNHLY and CDR2 is FYNNEI. CDR3 length: 15 residues. Trimming cost V 6 bases and J 6 bases; bases outside gene matches: 8. The CDR3 here is CASSAAGGYFNEQFF. The DNA for the CDR3 is TGTGCCAGCAGCGCAGCGGGAGGGTATTTCAATGAGCAGTTCTTC.